Below, 9 T cell receptor beta chains from the same sample are listed, as sequenced in a study of CD8+ T cells in alopecia areata. Extracted RNA was reverse transcribed, and the resulting cDNA served as sequencing template. Using immunoSEQ multiplex PCR, the repertoire was profiled, and TCRdb retains in-frame clones only, with some absent. The sample holds about 270,000 clones, and no clone turns up only once. Cutaneous lymph nodes were pooled and cells sorted by CD4, CD8alpha, NKG2D, NKG2ACE and more. The sample taken for sequencing was CD4+ T cells sorted from a lymph node. These receptors all stem from a C3H/HeJ mouse with alopecia areata. The mouse strain carries the MHC haplotype H2-k.

This clone has only a few counts. The gene names given are mouse names. The CDR3 is cut off 4 residues early in the read; its end comes from the germline J gene. V and J are TRBV13-1 and TRBJ1-1; TRBD1 is a possible D gene (5 bases). The V and J ends lost 0 bases and 1 base respectively, with 10 bases between them. Germline CDR1 is NSHNY and CDR2 is SYGAGN. The CDR3 runs 15 residues. The sequenced part of the CDR3 DNA is TGTGCCAGCAGTGATGCCGCAGGGAGGAACACA. Translating it yields CASSDAAGRNT. The CDR3 reads in full as CASSDAAGRNTEVFF.

A note on this clone: Each gene name is a mouse one. The read stops 4 residues short of the end of the CDR3; the missing end is completed from the germline J gene. This sequence joins TRBV17 and TRBJ2-5; D is perhaps TRBD2 (7 bases). The germline CDR1 and CDR2 sequences are MNHDT and YYDKIL. V was pared by 0 bases and J by 2 bases, with 12 bases between. The CDR3 extends over 16 amino acids. CDR3 region: CASSRDGGTIQDTQYF. The part of the CDR3 DNA that was read is TGTGCTAGCAGTAGAGATGGGGGGACAATCCAAGAC.

Comment on this clone: The genes are named according to mouse. The read halts 4 residues ahead of the CDR3 end, with the missing end drawn from the germline J gene. The J gene is TRBJ1-2, the V gene TRBV13-1, with 8 bases matching TRBD1. The germline CDR1 and CDR2 sequences are NSHNY and SYGAGN. This CDR3 region has 15 residues. V trimming: 4 bases; J trimming: 2 bases; junction bases outside the gene matches: 7. The CDR3 sequence: CASSRGRGLNSDYTF. CDR3 DNA (partial): TGTGCCAGCAGTAGAGGCAGGGGGCTGAACTCC.

There are a few counts of this clone. The genes and germline here are from mouse. The sequenced fragment ends 4 residues before the CDR3 boundary, so the rest is inferred from the germline J gene. The rearrangement uses TRBV1 and TRBJ2-4; 7 nucleotides match TRBD2. This CDR3 region has 16 residues. V was pared by 1 base and J by 0 bases, with 4 bases of the junction left unmatched. From germline, CDR1 is NSQYPW and CDR2 LRSPGD (reference sequence). The CDR3 loop is CTCSAGWGTSQNTLYF. The covered CDR3 bases are TGCACCTGCAGTGCAGGCTGGGGGACTAGTCAAAAC.

To note about this clone: Gene names follow the mouse nomenclature. CDR3 bases read: TGTGCCAGCAGTGCGGGACTGGGGGGAAACACCGGG. Translation gives CASSAGLGGNTG. The full CDR3 is CASSAGLGGNTGQLYF. V is TRBV13-1 and J is TRBJ2-2; 12 nucleotides match TRBD2. The read ends 4 residues early relative to the CDR3; the germline J gene fills the gap. This CDR3 contains 16 residues. The V and J ends lost 3 bases and 1 base, in that order; junction bases with no gene match: 1. Germline V gene sequence: CDR1 NSHNY, CDR2 SYGAGN.

A word on this clone: Gene names refer to mouse genes. The read ends 4 residues early relative to the CDR3; the germline J gene fills the gap. This same CDR3 is encoded by further DNA sequences in the sample. The chain links TRBV1 to TRBJ2-1; 10 bases are a match to TRBD2. The trim removed 3 bases at V and 4 bases at J, leaving 3 bases unmatched. CDR1 NSQYPW and CDR2 LRSPGD come from the germline V gene (reference sequence). The CDR3 totals 15 residues. The CDR3 sequence is CTCSAWTGGYAEQFF. The sequenced part of the CDR3 DNA is TGCACCTGCAGTGCCTGGACTGGGGGTTATGCT.

As to this clone: Mouse gene names apply. Sequencing ends 4 residues short of the CDR3 end; the germline J gene provides the rest. The V and J genes are TRBV17 and TRBJ2-1; TRBD2 matches 7 bases. The germline CDR1 and CDR2 sequences are MNHDT and YYDKIL. J gave up 0 bases and V 4 bases, and 3 bases lay outside the gene matches. The CDR3 loop spans 15 amino acids. The CDR3 loop reads CASSTGGDNYAEQFF. The covered CDR3 bases are TGTGCTAGCAGTACTGGGGGAGATAACTATGCT.

About this clone itself: Germline and genes: mouse. The read halts 4 residues ahead of the CDR3 end, with the missing end drawn from the germline J gene. The J gene is TRBJ1-1, the V gene TRBV5; the D is unclear. In germline, CDR1 is LGHNA, CDR2 YNLKQL (reference sequence). Trimming removed 4 bases at V and 0 bases at J, with 9 bases between. The CDR3 is made up of 14 amino acids. Partial CDR3 DNA: TGTGCCAGCAGCCCCCGCAGTGCAAACACA. It encodes CASSPRSANT. The complete CDR3 protein is CASSPRSANTEVFF.

This clone was seen a few times. Gene names denote mouse genes. The missing CDR3 end, 4 residues past where the read stops, is filled in from the germline J gene. Other nucleotide sequences from this sample produce the same CDR3. The genes are TRBV1 and TRBJ2-1, with 10 bases identical to TRBD1. The germline V gene has CDR1 NSQYPW and CDR2 LRSPGD (reference sequence). The CDR3 has 14 amino acids. Incomplete CDR3 DNA: TGCACCTGCAGTGGACAGGGGGCGAGGGCT. Translating it yields CTCSGQGARA. The whole CDR3 reads CTCSGQGARAEQFF.